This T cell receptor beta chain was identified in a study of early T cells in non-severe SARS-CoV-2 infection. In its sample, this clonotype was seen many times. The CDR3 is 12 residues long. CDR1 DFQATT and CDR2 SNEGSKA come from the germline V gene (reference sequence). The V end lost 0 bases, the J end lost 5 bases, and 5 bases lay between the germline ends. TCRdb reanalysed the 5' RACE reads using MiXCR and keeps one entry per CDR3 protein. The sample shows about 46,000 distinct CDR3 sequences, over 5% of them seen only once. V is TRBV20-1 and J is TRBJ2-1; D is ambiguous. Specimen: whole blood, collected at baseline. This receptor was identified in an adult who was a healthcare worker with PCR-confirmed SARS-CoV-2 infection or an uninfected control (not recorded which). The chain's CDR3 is CSAREPHNEQFF. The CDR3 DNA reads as TGCAGTGCTAGAGAGCCCCACAATGAGCAGTTCTTC.